This is a list of T cell receptor beta chains from one sample in a study of control samples from healthy donors and cancer patients. Profiling relied on immunoSEQ multiplex PCR, and the TCRdb table lists in-frame clones only, not all of them. The sample comprises around 150,000 clones, roughly 94% of which are singletons, and approximately 14% rests with the top ten. The material sequenced was PBMCs. These receptors were obtained from a man aged 60-69 years with colorectal cancer. Both conserved end residues are part of each CDR3. Fields, in order: D gene, clone size, V gene, J gene, CDR3 protein, CDR3 DNA. A D gene is named only where the DNA matches it firmly. Clone size is not always given. Where it is, it says once, few, many or a class for expanded clones.

>.|.|TRBV20-1|TRBJ2-3
CSASKAAITDTQYF
TGCAGTGCTAGTAAGGCGGCGATCACAGATACGCAGTATTTT
>.|.|TRBV3-1/TRBV3-2|TRBJ1-1
CASSQDLGGSTEAFF
TGTGCCAGCAGCCAAGATCTCGGGGGGAGCACTGAAGCTTTCTTT
>.|.|TRBV5-5|TRBJ2-5
CASSLSRGGWETQYF
TGTGCCAGCAGCCTGTCCAGGGGCGGTTGGGAGACCCAGTACTTC
>TRBD1|once|TRBV7-2|TRBJ1-6
CASQRRRDSNSPLHF
TGTGCCTCCCAGAGGAGGCGGGACAGTAATTCACCCCTCCACTTT
>.|few|TRBV5-1|TRBJ2-7
CASSLLGNEQYF
TGCGCCAGCAGCTTGTTGGGCAATGAGCAGTACTTC
>.|.|TRBV29-1|TRBJ2-5
CSVRDPHAGETQYF
TGCAGCGTCCGGGACCCTCACGCGGGAGAGACCCAGTACTTC
>.|.|TRBV5-1|TRBJ1-3
CASSGGQSAGSGNTIYF
TGCGCCAGCAGCGGCGGACAGTCTGCCGGCTCTGGAAACACCATATATTTT
>.|.|TRBV5-4|TRBJ2-3
CASSLDGTDTQYF
TGTGCCAGCAGCTTGGATGGCACAGATACGCAGTATTTT
>.|.|TRBV4-1|TRBJ1-1
CASSPTNYQGITEAFF
TGCGCCAGCAGCCCGACGAACTATCAGGGCATAACTGAAGCTTTCTTT
>TRBD1|.|TRBV5-4|TRBJ1-2
CASSVTGGRVYGYTF
TGTGCCAGCAGCGTTACAGGGGGGAGGGTCTATGGCTACACCTTC
>.|.|TRBV4-2|TRBJ1-1
CASSPAGEGIKNTEAFF
TGTGCCAGCAGCCCCGCGGGGGAAGGAATAAAGAACACTGAAGCTTTCTTT
>TRBD1|.|TRBV19|TRBJ1-1
CASSVPWGQINTEAFF
TGTGCCAGTAGTGTCCCATGGGGACAGATAAACACTGAAGCTTTCTTT
>TRBD1|.|TRBV27|TRBJ1-5
CASSLAPETGGNQPQHF
TGTGCCAGCAGTTTAGCCCCCGAGACAGGGGGCAATCAGCCCCAGCATTTT
>TRBD2|.|TRBV5-1|TRBJ2-1
CASTLAGPFNEQFF
TGCGCCAGCACCCTAGCGGGGCCCTTCAATGAGCAGTTCTTC
>.|.|TRBV11-2|TRBJ1-5
CASSLSGGDQPQHF
TGTGCCAGCAGCTTATCGGGGGGCGACCAGCCCCAGCATTTT
>.|.|TRBV5-6|TRBJ2-3
CASSLRAGGTDTQYF
TGTGCCAGCAGCTTACGGGCGGGCGGCACAGATACGCAGTATTTT
>.|.|TRBV19|TRBJ1-4
CASSIAESEKLFF
TGTGCCAGTAGTATAGCGGAGTCTGAAAAACTGTTTTTT
>.|.|TRBV10-1|TRBJ2-7
CASSERGSYEQYF
TGCGCCAGCAGTGAGAGGGGGTCCTACGAGCAGTACTTC
>.|.|TRBV11-2|TRBJ2-5
CASSWSNGLQETQYF
TGTGCCAGCAGCTGGAGCAACGGGTTACAAGAGACCCAGTACTTC
>.|.|TRBV7-8|TRBJ1-1
CASSLEVRTEAFF
TGTGCCAGCAGCTTAGAGGTGCGGACTGAAGCTTTCTTT
>.|.|TRBV10-3|TRBJ1-1
CAISESSFTEAFF
TGTGCCATCAGTGAGTCGAGTTTCACTGAAGCTTTCTTT
>.|.|TRBV10-3|TRBJ1-5
CAISESGKWQPQHF
TGTGCCATCAGTGAGTCAGGAAAGTGGCAGCCCCAGCATTTT
>.|.|TRBV6-2/TRBV6-3|TRBJ2-3
CASSYPRGRTDTQYF
TGTGCCAGCAGTTACCCGCGGGGGCGCACAGATACGCAGTATTTT
>TRBD1|.|TRBV11-2|TRBJ2-3
CASSPGTGGTDTQYF
TGTGCCAGCAGCCCAGGGACAGGGGGCACCGATACGCAGTATTTT
>TRBD1|.|TRBV6-5|TRBJ2-5
CASSPRQGPAGTQYF
TGTGCCAGCAGCCCGAGACAGGGGCCGGCTGGGACCCAGTACTTC
>TRBD1|.|TRBV7-9|TRBJ1-5
CASSGQGGNQPQHF
TGTGCCAGCAGCGGACAGGGGGGCAATCAGCCCCAGCATTTT
>.|once|TRBV7-8|TRBJ2-1
CASSLGIGQFF
TGTGCCAGCAGCTTAGGGATAGGGCAGTTCTTC
>TRBD1|.|TRBV6-5|TRBJ1-2
CASSSGQGAGGYTF
TGTGCCAGCAGTTCAGGACAGGGGGCAGGGGGCTACACCTTC
>.|.|TRBV30|TRBJ2-1
CAWTPMGGGKYNEQFF
TGTGCCTGGACCCCTATGGGAGGGGGCAAGTACAATGAGCAGTTCTTC
>TRBD1|.|TRBV3-1/TRBV3-2|TRBJ1-2
CASSQKGQGYGYTF
TGTGCCAGCAGCCAAAAGGGACAGGGCTATGGCTACACCTTC
>.|.|TRBV6-5|TRBJ2-6
CASSIQGSGANVLTF
TGTGCCAGCAGTATACAGGGCTCTGGGGCCAACGTCCTGACTTTC
>.|.|TRBV6-2/TRBV6-3|TRBJ1-5
CASSYNLEAGGRGSNQPQHF
TGTGCCAGCAGTTACAATTTGGAGGCCGGGGGCCGAGGTAGCAATCAGCCCCAGCATTTT
>.|.|TRBV28|TRBJ1-2
CASSLGSLNNYGYTF
TGTGCCAGCAGTTTGGGCAGCCTAAATAACTATGGCTACACCTTC
>.|.|TRBV5-6|TRBJ2-5
CASSSQGGTPQETQYF
TGTGCCAGCAGCTCGCAGGGGGGGACCCCCCAAGAGACCCAGTACTTC
>.|.|TRBV27|TRBJ1-6
CASAQEDYNSPLHF
TGTGCCAGTGCCCAGGAGGATTATAATTCACCCCTCCACTTT
>.|once|TRBV9|TRBJ2-1
CASSSDGSSYNEQFF
TGTGCCAGCAGCTCAGACGGCAGCTCCTACAATGAGCAGTTCTTC
>.|.|TRBV4-1|TRBJ1-1
CASSHPSTLRRTEAFF
TGCGCCAGCAGCCATCCTTCTACGCTGCGCCGAACTGAAGCTTTCTTT
>TRBD1|.|TRBV19|TRBJ1-1
CASTPGQGSYTEAFF
TGTGCCAGTACTCCGGGACAGGGGTCTTACACTGAAGCTTTCTTT
>.|.|TRBV7-2|TRBJ2-3
CASSPEGVRTDTQYF
TGTGCGAGCTCACCCGAGGGCGTACGCACAGATACGCAGTATTTT
>.|.|TRBV19|TRBJ1-5
CASTEEGFTQHF
TGTGCCAGTACCGAGGAGGGGTTTACCCAGCATTTT
>.|.|TRBV4-1|TRBJ2-3
CASSQVQPLSTDTQYF
TGCGCCAGCAGCCAAGTTCAACCCCTGAGCACAGATACGCAGTATTTT
>TRBD2|few|TRBV6-5|TRBJ2-1
CASVSSSGGANEQFF
TGTGCCAGCGTTTCCTCTAGCGGGGGGGCAAATGAGCAGTTCTTC
>TRBD2|.|TRBV2|TRBJ2-1
CASSESGLASNEQFF
TGTGCCAGCAGTGAATCGGGACTAGCTAGCAATGAGCAGTTCTTC
>.|.|TRBV9|TRBJ2-7
CASSVSWRDEQYF
TGTGCCAGCAGCGTATCATGGCGCGACGAGCAGTACTTC
>.|.|TRBV4-3|TRBJ1-2
CASSQEGVYGYTF
TGCGCCAGCAGCCAAGAGGGGGTCTATGGCTACACCTTC
>.|.|TRBV6-6|TRBJ1-2
CASQPLGGGDYGYTF
TGTGCCAGCCAACCTTTGGGCGGGGGCGACTATGGCTACACCTTC
>TRBD2|.|TRBV11-1|TRBJ2-7
CASSWGAGENYEQYF
TGTGCCAGCAGCTGGGGCGCGGGGGAGAACTACGAGCAGTACTTC
>.|.|TRBV27|TRBJ2-3
CASSRSTDTQYF
TGTGCCAGCAGCCGGAGCACAGATACGCAGTATTTT
>TRBD1|.|TRBV27|TRBJ1-2
CASSSGTGWYGYTF
TGTGCCAGCAGTTCCGGGACAGGGTGGTATGGCTACACCTTC
>.|.|TRBV11-3|TRBJ2-2
CASSSSTAGELFF
TGTGCCAGCAGCTCCTCCACGGCCGGGGAGCTGTTTTTT
>.|.|TRBV9|TRBJ2-3
CASSVGRPSTSTDTQYF
TGTGCCAGCAGCGTAGGGCGGCCGAGCACTAGCACAGATACGCAGTATTTT
>TRBD2|once|TRBV11-2|TRBJ2-1
CASSRRLALDEQFF
TGTGCCAGCAGCCGAAGACTAGCGCTGGATGAGCAGTTCTTC
>TRBD2|.|TRBV19|TRBJ2-1
CASSRLGTSGDNEQFF
TGTGCCAGTAGCCGCTTAGGGACTAGCGGTGACAATGAGCAGTTCTTC
>.|.|TRBV30|TRBJ2-1
CAWSVGDSQEQFF
TGTGCCTGGAGTGTTGGCGATTCGCAGGAGCAGTTCTTC
>.|.|TRBV6-5|TRBJ1-6
CATLTGTYNSPLHF
TGTGCCACTTTAACCGGGACCTATAATTCACCCCTCCACTTT